This T cell receptor beta chain was profiled in a study of radiation and T cells in renal cell carcinoma. Study observations and caveats: From baseline, blood top tumor clonotypes peaked at 2 weeks post-radiation. No pretreatment tumor biopsies were available for baseline clonotypes.

In the case of this clone: Its antigen is still unknown.

Assay: immunoSEQ multiplex PCR; the TCRdb copy retains only in-frame clones and omits some. This table holds more than 60,000 clones, over 65% found once. CDR3 size: 12 residues. CDR1 SGHTS and CDR2 YDEGEE come from the germline V gene. V was clipped by 4 bases and J by 4 bases, with 9 bases between them. The time point is: blood 4 weeks post-SBRT, at nephrectomy. Sample treatment: 15 Gy SBRT to primary tumor, nephrectomy 4 weeks later. Nephrectomy followed 15 Gy stereotactic body radiation by 4 weeks. After SBRT, blood was collected at 2 and 4 weeks, plus baseline. Sequenced here: blood, sampled from a patient whose treatment included radiotherapy and nephrectomy. This chain uses TRBV5-8 with TRBJ2-7; a weak D match, TRBD2 (5 bases). The sequence derives from a woman aged 55-75 years with renal cell carcinoma. CDR3 region: CASSLRGYEQYF. The CDR3 DNA reads as TGTGCCAGCAGCCTCCGGGGTTACGAGCAGTACTTC.